The subject of this entry is one T cell receptor beta chain. This record comes from a study of Ad26.COV2.S vaccination and SARS-CoV-2 variants. About the research overall: The authors gave Ad26.COV2.S intramuscularly, either once or twice 56 days apart.

The sample's treatment: 19 received Ad26.COV2.S at low or high dose, single or two shots; about 5 received placebo; per-sample allocation not given. After the first vaccine or placebo injection, samples were drawn on day 63. Boston supplied an adult donor aged 18-55 years. Vaccine was an Ad26 vector expressing Wuhan-strain SARS-CoV-2 spike. V shed 5 bases and J shed 5 bases, with 16 bases lying between them. There are 15 residues in the CDR3. The germline CDR1 and CDR2 sequences are SGHVS and FQNEAQ. The table came from immunoSEQ multiplex PCR; TCRdb's copy has only in-frame clones and leaves some out. The table records about 390,000 clones, about 90% of them present only once.

V is TRBV7-8 and J is TRBJ1-5, with a weak D call TRBD1 (6 bases). This clonotype was obtained from a person between 18 and 60 years old who received the Ad26.COV2.S COVID-19 vaccine or a placebo. Sequencing used peripheral blood, obtained in a trial of Ad26.COV2.S vaccine versus placebo. The CDR3 DNA reads as TGTGCCAGCAGCCCCAGGGGAAGAAGAGATCAGCCCCAGCATTTT. Translated, it gives CASSPRGRRDQPQHF. Combining the CDR3 with reference TRBV7-8 and TRBJ1-5 gives the whole variable domain GAGVSQSPRYKVAKRGQDVALRCDPISGHVSLFWYQQALGQGPEFLTYFQNEAQLDKSGLPSDRFFAERPEGSVSTLKIQRTQQEDSAVYLCASSPRGRRDQPQHFGDGTRLSIL.